This T cell receptor beta chain was obtained from a study of cytomegalovirus exposure and HLA in healthy donors. About the research overall: T cells numbering around 190 million yielded 90 million to 140 million unique TCR beta sequences in an earlier analysis.

As for the donors, each was a healthy bone marrow donor. General study results and limits: TCR beta chains associated with HLA were, in a later analysis, more clonally expanded than equally common others. DRB1 had the most TCR associations and HLA-C the fewest, a later analysis found, with rates varying by HLA locus.

PCR employed 60 Vbeta and 13 Jbeta primers. Method: immunoSEQ multiplex PCR; TCRdb's copy keeps in-frame clones and lacks some. The sample includes fewer than 250,000 clones, approximately 86% of them seen just once. This clone was counted a few times. Its antigen is not known. This TCR was sampled from a woman between 18 and 30 years old in good health and CMV-seronegative. Sequenced sample: PBMCs.

The CDR3 region is CASSFGGGRDYNEQFF. CDR3 DNA: TGTGCCAGCAGCTTTGGGGGGGGGCGCGATTACAATGAGCAGTTCTTC. V and J are TRBV5-4 and TRBJ2-1, with a weak D call TRBD2 (7 bases). V was trimmed by 2 bases and J by 4 bases, leaving 16 bases between them. This CDR3 is 16 amino acids long. Per the germline V gene, CDR1 is SGHNT and CDR2 is YYREEE (reference sequence).